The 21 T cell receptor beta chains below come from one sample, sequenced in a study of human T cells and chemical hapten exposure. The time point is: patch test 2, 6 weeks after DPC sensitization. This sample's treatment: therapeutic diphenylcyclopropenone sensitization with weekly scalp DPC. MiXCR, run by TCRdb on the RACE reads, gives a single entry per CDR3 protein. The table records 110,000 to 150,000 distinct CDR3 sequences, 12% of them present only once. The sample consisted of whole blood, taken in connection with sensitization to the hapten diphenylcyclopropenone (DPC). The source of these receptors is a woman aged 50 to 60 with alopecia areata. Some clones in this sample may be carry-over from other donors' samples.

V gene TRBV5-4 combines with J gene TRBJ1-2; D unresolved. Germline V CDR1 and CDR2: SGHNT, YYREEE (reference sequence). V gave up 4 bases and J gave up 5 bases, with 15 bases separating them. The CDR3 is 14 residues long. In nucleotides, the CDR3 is TGTGCCAGCAGCCACCGGGCAGAGAGGTATGGCTACACCTTC. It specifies CASSHRAERYGYTF.

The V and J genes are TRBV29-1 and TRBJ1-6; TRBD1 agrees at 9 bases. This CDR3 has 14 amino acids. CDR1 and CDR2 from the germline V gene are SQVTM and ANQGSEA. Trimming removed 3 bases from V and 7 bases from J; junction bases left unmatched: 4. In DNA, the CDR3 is TGCAGCGTTGAGGGGACAGGGAGGAATTCACCCCTCCACTTT. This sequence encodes CSVEGTGRNSPLHF.

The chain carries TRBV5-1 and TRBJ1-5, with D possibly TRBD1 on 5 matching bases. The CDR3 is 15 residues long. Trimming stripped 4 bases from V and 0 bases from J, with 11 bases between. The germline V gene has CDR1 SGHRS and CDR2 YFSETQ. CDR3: CASSKDRDSNQPQHF. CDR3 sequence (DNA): TGCGCCAGCAGCAAAGACAGAGATAGCAATCAGCCCCAGCATTTT.

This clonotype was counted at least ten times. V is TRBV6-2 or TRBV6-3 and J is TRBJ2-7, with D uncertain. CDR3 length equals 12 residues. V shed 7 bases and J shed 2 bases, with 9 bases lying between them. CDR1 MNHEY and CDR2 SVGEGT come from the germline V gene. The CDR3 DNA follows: TGTGCCAGCACCAATACCCCCTACGAGCAGTACTTC. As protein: CASTNTPYEQYF.

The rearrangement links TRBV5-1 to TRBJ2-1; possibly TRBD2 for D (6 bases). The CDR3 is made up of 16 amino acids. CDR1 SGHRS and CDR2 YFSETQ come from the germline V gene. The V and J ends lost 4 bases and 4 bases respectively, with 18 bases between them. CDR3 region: CASSPGGSTGYNEQFF. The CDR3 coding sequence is TGCGCCAGCAGCCCTGGGGGGTCGACGGGGTACAATGAGCAGTTCTTC. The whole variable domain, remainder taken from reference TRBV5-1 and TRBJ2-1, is KAGVTQTPRYLIKTRGQQVTLSCSPISGHRSVSWYQQTPGQGLQFLFEYFSETQRNKGNFPGRFSGRQFSNSRSEMNVSTLELGDSALYLCASSPGGSTGYNEQFFGPGTRLTVL.

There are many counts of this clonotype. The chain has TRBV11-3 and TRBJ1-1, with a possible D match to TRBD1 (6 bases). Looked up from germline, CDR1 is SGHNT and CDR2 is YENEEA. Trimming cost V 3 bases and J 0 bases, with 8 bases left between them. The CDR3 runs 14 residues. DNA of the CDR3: TGTGCCAGCAGCTTTCAGGGGATGAACACTGAAGCTTTCTTT. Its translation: CASSFQGMNTEAFF.

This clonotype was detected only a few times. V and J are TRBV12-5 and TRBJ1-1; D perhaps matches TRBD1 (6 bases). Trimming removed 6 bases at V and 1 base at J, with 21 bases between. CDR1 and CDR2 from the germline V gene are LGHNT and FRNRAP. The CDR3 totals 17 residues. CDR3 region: CASGNIPGTKTNTEAFF. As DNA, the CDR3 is TGTGCTAGTGGCAACATTCCCGGGACAAAAACGAACACTGAAGCTTTCTTT.

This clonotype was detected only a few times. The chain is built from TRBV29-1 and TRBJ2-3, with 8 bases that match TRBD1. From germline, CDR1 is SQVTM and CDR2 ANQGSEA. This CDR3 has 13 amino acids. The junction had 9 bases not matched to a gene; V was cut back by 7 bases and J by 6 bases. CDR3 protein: CSASDRGGDTQYF. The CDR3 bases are TGCAGCGCATCAGACAGGGGCGGGGATACGCAGTATTTT.

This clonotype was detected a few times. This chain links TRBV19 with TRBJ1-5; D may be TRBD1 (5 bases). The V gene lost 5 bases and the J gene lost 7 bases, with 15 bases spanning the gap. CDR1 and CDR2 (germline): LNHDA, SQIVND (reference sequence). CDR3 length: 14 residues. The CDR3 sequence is CASSPGLSGQPQHF. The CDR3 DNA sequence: TGTGCCAGTAGTCCCGGACTGTCAGGGCAGCCCCAGCATTTT.

In DNA, the CDR3 is TGTGCCAGCACCTCACAAGGCAGGGGGCAACAGCCCCAGCATTTT. It is translated as CASTSQGRGQQPQHF. This sequence joins TRBV28 and TRBJ1-5; TRBD1 matches at 8 bases. Germline V gives CDR1 MDHEN, CDR2 SYDVKM. The V segment lost 7 bases and the J segment 7 bases; nucleotides outside the gene matches: 12. The length of the CDR3 is 15 residues.

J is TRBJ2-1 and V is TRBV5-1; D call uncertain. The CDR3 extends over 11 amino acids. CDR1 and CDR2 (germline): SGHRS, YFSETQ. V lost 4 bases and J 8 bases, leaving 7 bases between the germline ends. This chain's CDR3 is CASSNRDEQFF. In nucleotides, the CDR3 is TGCGCCAGCAGCAACCGCGATGAGCAGTTCTTC.

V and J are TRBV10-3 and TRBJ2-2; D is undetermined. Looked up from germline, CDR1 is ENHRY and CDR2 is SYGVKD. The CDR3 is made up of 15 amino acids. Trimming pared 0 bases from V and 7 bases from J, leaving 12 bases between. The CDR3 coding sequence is TGTGCCATCAGTGAGTCGATAGCTGGATTCGGGGAGCTGTTTTTT. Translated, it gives CAISESIAGFGELFF.

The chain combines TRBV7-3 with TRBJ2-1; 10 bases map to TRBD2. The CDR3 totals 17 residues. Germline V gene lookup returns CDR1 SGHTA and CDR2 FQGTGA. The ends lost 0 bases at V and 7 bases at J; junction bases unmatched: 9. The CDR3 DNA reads TGTGCCAGCAGCTTAACTCGCCCAGCGGGAGGGCCAAATGAGCAGTTCTTC. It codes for CASSLTRPAGGPNEQFF.

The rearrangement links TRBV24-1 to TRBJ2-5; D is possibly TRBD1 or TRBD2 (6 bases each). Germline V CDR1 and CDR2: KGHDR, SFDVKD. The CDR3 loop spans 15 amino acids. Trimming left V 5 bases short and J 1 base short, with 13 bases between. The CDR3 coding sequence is TGTGCCACCAGTGGAGGAGGGGGGATCCAAGAGACCCAGTACTTC. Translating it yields CATSGGGGIQETQYF.

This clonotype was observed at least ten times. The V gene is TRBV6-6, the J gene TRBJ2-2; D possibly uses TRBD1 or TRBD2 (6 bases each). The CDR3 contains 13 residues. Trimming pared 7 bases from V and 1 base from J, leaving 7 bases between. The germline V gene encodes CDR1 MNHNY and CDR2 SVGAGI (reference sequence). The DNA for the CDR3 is TGTGCCAGCAAGGGGGGGAACACCGGGGAGCTGTTTTTT. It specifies CASKGGNTGELFF.

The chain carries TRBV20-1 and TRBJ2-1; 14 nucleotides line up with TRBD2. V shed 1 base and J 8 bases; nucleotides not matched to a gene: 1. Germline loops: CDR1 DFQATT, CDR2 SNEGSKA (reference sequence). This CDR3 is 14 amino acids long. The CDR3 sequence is CSARGTSGGYEQFF. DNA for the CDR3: TGCAGTGCTAGAGGGACTAGCGGGGGGTATGAGCAGTTCTTC.

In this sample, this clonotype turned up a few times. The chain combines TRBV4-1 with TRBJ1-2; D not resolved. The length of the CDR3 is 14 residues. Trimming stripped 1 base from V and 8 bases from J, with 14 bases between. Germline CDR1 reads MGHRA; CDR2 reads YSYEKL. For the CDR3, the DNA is TGCGCCAGCAGCCAAGTTGAGGGCGCTGAGGGCTACACCTTC. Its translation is CASSQVEGAEGYTF.

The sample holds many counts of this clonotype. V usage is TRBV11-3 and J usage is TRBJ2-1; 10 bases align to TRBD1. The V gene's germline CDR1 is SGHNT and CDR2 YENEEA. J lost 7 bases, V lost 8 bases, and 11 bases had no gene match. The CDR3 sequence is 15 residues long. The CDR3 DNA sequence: TGTGCCAGCGGAAGGAGGACAGGGGGTGCGAATGAGCAGTTCTTC. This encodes CASGRRTGGANEQFF.

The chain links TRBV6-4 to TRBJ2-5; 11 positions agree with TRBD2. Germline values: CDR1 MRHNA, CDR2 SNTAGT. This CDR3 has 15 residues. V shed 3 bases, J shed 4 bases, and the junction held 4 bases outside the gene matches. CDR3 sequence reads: CASSEEGLAGETQYF. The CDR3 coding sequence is TGTGCCAGCAGTGAAGAAGGACTAGCGGGAGAGACCCAGTACTTC.

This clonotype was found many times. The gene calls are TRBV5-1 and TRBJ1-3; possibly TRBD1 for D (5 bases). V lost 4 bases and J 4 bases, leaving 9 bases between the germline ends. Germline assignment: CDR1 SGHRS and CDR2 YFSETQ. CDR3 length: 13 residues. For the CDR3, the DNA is TGCGCCAGCAGCCCGACAGTCGGAAACACCATATATTTT. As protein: CASSPTVGNTIYF. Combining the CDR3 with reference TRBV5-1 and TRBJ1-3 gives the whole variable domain KAGVTQTPRYLIKTRGQQVTLSCSPISGHRSVSWYQQTPGQGLQFLFEYFSETQRNKGNFPGRFSGRQFSNSRSEMNVSTLELGDSALYLCASSPTVGNTIYFGEGSWLTVV.

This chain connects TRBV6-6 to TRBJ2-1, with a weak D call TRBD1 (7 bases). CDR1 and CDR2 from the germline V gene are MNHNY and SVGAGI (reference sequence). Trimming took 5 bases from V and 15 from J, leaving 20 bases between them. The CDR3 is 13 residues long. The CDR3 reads CASSTSEEGARFF. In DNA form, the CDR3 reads TGTGCCAGCAGTACCTCTGAGGAGGGGGCACGGTTCTTC.